The 13 T cell receptor beta chains below were found in one sample sequenced in a study of T cell responses to AZD1222 COVID-19 vaccine. Only in-frame clones appear in the TCRdb table, and some are missing; sequencing was by immunoSEQ multiplex PCR. The table has around 120,000 clones, approximately 83% seen once. The sample in question was peripheral blood, obtained on day 0 of MenACWY control vaccination. These receptors were taken from an adult in good health.

This clone was detected only a few times. The rearrangement uses TRBV10-3 and TRBJ1-4, with 7 bases aligning to TRBD1. The CDR3 has 14 amino acids. Germline values: CDR1 ENHRY, CDR2 SYGVKD. V shed 5 bases, J shed 1 base, and the junction held 1 base outside the gene matches. The CDR3 DNA reads TGTGCCATCAGTCACAGGGGAACTAATGAAAAACTGTTTTTT. Encoded protein: CAISHRGTNEKLFF.

CDR3 nucleotides: TGTGCCAGCAGATGGCAGGGGGTTAATTCACCCCTCCACTTT. Protein: CASRWQGVNSPLHF. The V gene is TRBV7-2, the J gene TRBJ1-6; 7 nucleotides line up with TRBD1. Germline V CDR1 and CDR2: SGHTA, FQGNSA. With V trimmed by 6 bases and J by 6 bases, 5 bases remained unmatched. The CDR3 sequence is 14 residues long. Complete variable domain (other parts from reference TRBV7-2 and TRBJ1-6): GAGVSQSPSNKVTEKGKDVELRCDPISGHTALYWYRQSLGQGLEFLIYFQGNSAPDKSGLPSDRFSAERTGGSVSTLTIQRTQQEDSAVYLCASRWQGVNSPLHFGNGTRLTVT.

J is TRBJ1-1 and V is TRBV28; D uncertain. This CDR3 region has 11 residues. Germline lookup yields CDR1 MDHEN and CDR2 SYDVKM. V was clipped by 1 base and J by 11 bases, with 8 bases between them. CDR3 coding DNA: TGTGCCAGCAGTTTATCCCCACGGGCTTTCTTT. This gives the protein CASSLSPRAFF.

The V and J genes are TRBV7-2 and TRBJ1-2; D not resolved. Germline CDR1 reads SGHTA; CDR2 reads FQGNSA. The CDR3 length is 13 residues. V lost 8 bases and J lost 6, with 16 bases in between. The CDR3 here is CASSSFRRNGYTF. CDR3 bases: TGTGCCAGCTCAAGCTTCCGAAGGAATGGCTACACCTTC.

The genes are TRBV10-3 and TRBJ1-2, with no clear D. Trimming pared 2 bases from V and 8 bases from J, leaving 12 bases between. The CDR3 is 13 amino acids. The germline V gene has CDR1 ENHRY and CDR2 SYGVKD. CDR3 sequence (DNA): TGTGCCATCAGTGAGCCGACTCAGTCCGGCTACACCTTC. Protein: CAISEPTQSGYTF.

The chain couples TRBV28 to TRBJ1-1; tentatively, D is TRBD1 (6 bases). This CDR3 comprises 15 residues. Germline V lookup: CDR1 MDHEN, CDR2 SYDVKM. V was shortened by 6 bases and J by 5 bases, with 19 bases between the two germline ends. Written as DNA, the CDR3 is TGTGCCAGCAGCACTAGGGGGGTCCGTGCTACTGAAGCTTTCTTT. This translates into CASSTRGVRATEAFF. Looking up the rest from reference TRBV28 and TRBJ1-1 gives the full variable domain: DVKVTQSSRYLVKRTGEKVFLECVQDMDHENMFWYRQDPGLGLRLIYFSYDVKMKEKGDIPEGYSVSREKKERFSLILESASTNQTSMYLCASSTRGVRATEAFFGQGTRLTVV.

This clone has just a few counts. The sample carries other DNA sequences with the same CDR3. J is TRBJ1-2 and V is TRBV29-1; a weak D match, TRBD1 (6 bases). Trimming removed 6 bases from V and 5 bases from J, with 13 bases in between. The germline CDR1 and CDR2 sequences are SQVTM and ANQGSEA. This CDR3 contains 12 residues. The CDR3 here is CSVGGQLYGYTF. In DNA form, the CDR3 reads TGCAGCGTGGGGGGGCAGCTATATGGCTACACCTTC.

The CDR3 DNA follows: TGCGCCAGCAGCTTGCGGGGGGATACTGGGGCCAACGTCCTGACTTTC. Translated: CASSLRGDTGANVLTF. The genes are TRBV5-1 and TRBJ2-6; TRBD2 matches at 7 bases. V was clipped by 1 base and J by 2 bases; unmatched bases: 3. CDR1 is SGHRS and CDR2 is YFSETQ in the germline V gene. CDR3 length: 16 amino acids.

This chain links TRBV18 with TRBJ1-1; unclear D gene. Per the germline V gene, CDR1 is KGHSH and CDR2 is LQKENI. This CDR3 contains 13 residues. The germline V and J ends were trimmed by 5 bases and 1 base, with 8 bases remaining between them. This CDR3 is CASSIGRNTEAFF. For the CDR3, the DNA is TGTGCCAGCTCAATAGGGAGGAACACTGAAGCTTTCTTT.

The chain carries TRBV3-1 (or the pseudogene TRBV3-2) and TRBJ1-3, with D possibly TRBD1 on 6 matching bases. CDR3 size: 16 residues. Germline V lookup: CDR1 LGHDT, CDR2 YNNKEL (reference sequence). V was clipped by 4 bases and J by 4 bases, with 17 bases between them. CDR3 DNA: TGTGCCAGCAGCCGGAGGATGGGGGCACGGGGAAACACCATATATTTT. Translated, it gives CASSRRMGARGNTIYF.

The genes are TRBV18 and TRBJ2-5; D is ambiguous. CDR1 is KGHSH and CDR2 is LQKENI in the germline V gene. The CDR3 covers 13 residues. With 0 bases removed from V and 5 bases from J, the gap between germline ends came to 7 bases. CDR3 loop: CASSPPVGETQYF. The CDR3 DNA follows: TGTGCCAGCTCACCACCGGTCGGGGAGACCCAGTACTTC.

This chain connects TRBV10-2 to TRBJ2-1, with D possibly matching TRBD2 (5 bases). The V gene's germline CDR1 is WSHSY and CDR2 SAAADI. V was trimmed by 6 bases and J by 7 bases, leaving 13 bases between them. This CDR3 comprises 13 residues. CDR3 bases: TGCGCCAGCAGCGGGGTGGACGGGAATGAGCAGTTCTTC. It translates to CASSGVDGNEQFF.

The V gene is TRBV10-3, the J gene TRBJ1-5; D call uncertain. Germline V lookup: CDR1 ENHRY, CDR2 SYGVKD. V shed 2 bases and J shed 5 bases, with 7 bases lying between them. The length of the CDR3 is 13 residues. CDR3 coding DNA: TGTGCCATCAGTGAGGGAGGGCATCAGCCCCAGCATTTT. It translates to CAISEGGHQPQHF.